A single sample gave rise to the 9 T cell receptor beta chains below, sequenced in a study of OX40 agonist ivuxolimab in advanced cancers. The repertoire was sequenced with immunoSEQ multiplex PCR; TCRdb's copy has only in-frame clones and lacks some. The data show 70,000 or so clones, roughly 90% seen once. The material sequenced was CD4+ or CD8+ T cells sorted from blood, taken in a trial of the OX40 agonist ivuxolimab. These receptors were collected from an adult with an advanced solid tumor such as melanoma, head and neck, liver or kidney cancer.

V is TRBV4-2 and J is TRBJ1-1; TRBD1 might be the D (6 bases). Germline values: CDR1 LGHNA, CDR2 YNFKEQ. Trimming left V 3 bases short and J 3 bases short, with 8 bases between. The CDR3 totals 13 residues. As DNA, the CDR3 is TGTGCCAGCAGCCATGGGGGCGACACTGAAGCTTTCTTT. This sequence encodes CASSHGGDTEAFF.

In its sample, this clone was seen once. This chain links TRBV5-1 with TRBJ2-3; 9 bases align to TRBD2. With 4 bases clipped from V and 2 bases from J, the junction kept 8 bases outside the gene matches. CDR3 length equals 16 residues. Germline CDR1 SGHRS, CDR2 YFSETQ. DNA for the CDR3: TGCGCCAGCAGCGCCGCTCTAGCGGGGTTCACAGATACGCAGTATTTT. This gives the protein CASSAALAGFTDTQYF.

The chain has TRBV25-1 and TRBJ1-1; the D gene is possibly TRBD1 (6 bases). The germline V gene encodes CDR1 MGHDK and CDR2 SYGVNS. The CDR3 is made up of 13 amino acids. V was trimmed by 1 base and J by 14 bases, leaving 17 bases between them. The CDR3 region has the DNA TGTGCCAGCAGTGAATTTAAGACAGGCCGTCGATTCTTT. It yields the protein CASSEFKTGRRFF.

This clone has a handful of counts. The chain is built from TRBV6-4 and TRBJ1-5; TRBD1 aligns across 7 bases. CDR1 is MRHNA, CDR2 SNTAGT, per germline. The junction had 8 bases not matched to a gene; V was cut back by 3 bases and J by 9 bases. CDR3 size: 14 residues. The CDR3 DNA reads TGTGCCAGCAGTGAGACAGGGTCTGGGGGGCCCCAGCATTTT. It is translated as CASSETGSGGPQHF.

J is TRBJ2-7 and V is TRBV7-9, with 7 bases lining up with TRBD1. The CDR3 has 14 amino acids. The germline V gene has CDR1 SEHNR and CDR2 FQNEAQ (reference sequence). The V segment lost 5 bases and the J segment 6 bases; nucleotides outside the gene matches: 10. The CDR3 bases are TGTGCCAGCAGCGCTTCCACAGGGGTGAGCGAGCAGTACTTC. Its translation: CASSASTGVSEQYF.

This clone turned up a few times. The chain carries TRBV10-1 and TRBJ1-6, with D possibly being TRBD1 (6 bases). This CDR3 comprises 14 residues. V lost 3 bases and J lost 6, with 9 bases in between. Germline CDR1 and CDR2: WNHNN and SYGVQD (reference sequence). In DNA form, the CDR3 reads TGCGCCAGCAGTGAAGGACAGAGTAATTCACCCCTCCACTTT. Translation: CASSEGQSNSPLHF.

The rearrangement joins TRBV9 to TRBJ1-5; tentatively, D is TRBD1 (5 bases). The length of the CDR3 is 15 residues. The germline V gene encodes CDR1 SGDLS and CDR2 YYNGEE. Trimming shortened V by 2 bases and J by 3 bases, and 12 bases separated the two germline ends. CDR3 sequence (DNA): TGTGCCAGCAGCGTCTCGGACACTATCAATCAGCCCCAGCATTTT. Its protein is CASSVSDTINQPQHF.

This clone has more than one count but fewer than ten. CDR3 residues: CASSLVGLGSPLHF. The DNA of the CDR3 is TGTGCCAGCAGCTTAGTGGGGCTGGGATCACCCCTCCACTTT. J is TRBJ1-6 and V is TRBV7-2, with D possibly being TRBD1 (5 bases). The germline V gene encodes CDR1 SGHTA and CDR2 FQGNSA. This CDR3 comprises 14 residues. The ends were cut back, 1 base at V and 10 bases at J, with 11 bases in the middle.

This clone was seen only once. The V call is TRBV7-6, the J call TRBJ1-2, with D possibly TRBD1 on 5 matching bases. Germline CDR1 is SGHVS and CDR2 is FNYEAQ. V was clipped by 1 base and J by 3 bases, with 9 bases between them. The CDR3 runs to 14 residues. For the CDR3, the DNA is TGTGCCAGCAGCTTAGGGCAGGGAGACTATGGCTACACCTTC. Encoded protein: CASSLGQGDYGYTF.